This T cell receptor (beta chain) derives from a study of blood T cell repertoires in COVID-19. Some clones are missing from TCRdb's copy, which holds only in-frame ones; the method was immunoSEQ multiplex PCR. The sample records approximately 530,000 clones, about 89% being singletons. The V gene lost 5 bases and the J gene lost 4 bases, with 26 bases spanning the gap. The CDR3 is 17 amino acids. Per germline, CDR1 SQVTM and CDR2 ANQGSEA. The clonotype was recovered from a woman between 45 and 65 years old with COVID-19, enrolled during active disease. Input material: peripheral blood. The chain has TRBV29-1 and TRBJ1-2; TRBD1 might be the D (6 bases). The CDR3 reads CSVPGGGGGTLGYGYTF. DNA of the CDR3: TGCAGCGTTCCCGGGGGGGGCGGGGGAACCCTCGGCTATGGCTACACCTTC.